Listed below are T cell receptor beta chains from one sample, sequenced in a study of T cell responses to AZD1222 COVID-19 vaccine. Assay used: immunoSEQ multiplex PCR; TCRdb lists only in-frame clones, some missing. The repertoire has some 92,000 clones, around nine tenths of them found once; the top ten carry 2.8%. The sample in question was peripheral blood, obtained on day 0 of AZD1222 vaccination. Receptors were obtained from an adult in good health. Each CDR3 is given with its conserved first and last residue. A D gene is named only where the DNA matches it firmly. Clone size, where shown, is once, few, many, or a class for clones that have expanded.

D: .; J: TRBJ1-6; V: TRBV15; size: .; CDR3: CATSRDPGLNNSPLHF; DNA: TGTGCCACCAGCAGGGATCCGGGACTGAATAATTCACCCCTCCACTTT
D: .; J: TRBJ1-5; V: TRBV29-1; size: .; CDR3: CSVVFLGSNQPQHF; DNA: TGCAGCGTTGTTTTTTTGGGTAGCAATCAGCCCCAGCATTTT
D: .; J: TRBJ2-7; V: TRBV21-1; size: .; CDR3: CASTPGTDHYEQYF; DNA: TGTGCCAGTACCCCCGGGACTGATCACTACGAGCAGTACTTC
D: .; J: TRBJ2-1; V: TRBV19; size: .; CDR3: CASSIGPVSSLRNEQFF; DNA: TGTGCCAGTAGTATAGGCCCAGTTTCATCGCTCAGGAATGAGCAGTTCTTC
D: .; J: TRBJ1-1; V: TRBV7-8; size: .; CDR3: CASSLRTGNTEAFF; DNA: TGTGCCAGCAGCCTGCGGACGGGGAACACTGAAGCTTTCTTT
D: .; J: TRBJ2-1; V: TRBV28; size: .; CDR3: CASSSFDSISYNEQFF; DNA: TGTGCCAGCAGTTCATTCGACTCTATCTCCTACAATGAGCAGTTCTTC
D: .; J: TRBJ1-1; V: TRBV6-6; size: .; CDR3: CATTMNTEAFF; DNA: TGTGCCACAACGATGAACACTGAAGCTTTCTTT
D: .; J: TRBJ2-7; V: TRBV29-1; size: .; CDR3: CSAGRGSLYEQYF; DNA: TGCAGCGCGGGACGGGGTAGTTTGTATGAGCAGTACTTC
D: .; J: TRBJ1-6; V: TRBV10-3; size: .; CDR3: CAISSPGPYNSPLHF; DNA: TGTGCCATCAGCTCCCCCGGCCCCTATAATTCACCCCTCCACTTT
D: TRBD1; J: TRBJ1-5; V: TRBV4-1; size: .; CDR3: CASSQGPGGQDQPQHF; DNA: TGCGCCAGCAGCCAAGGCCCCGGGGGACAGGATCAGCCCCAGCATTTT
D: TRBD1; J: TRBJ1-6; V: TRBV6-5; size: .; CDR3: CDGTGQDQNSPLHF; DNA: TGTGACGGGACCGGACAGGACCAGAATTCACCCCTCCACTTT
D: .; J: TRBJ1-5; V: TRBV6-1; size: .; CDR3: CASSEWDWSNQPQHF; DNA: TGTGCCAGCAGTGAGTGGGATTGGAGCAATCAGCCCCAGCATTTT
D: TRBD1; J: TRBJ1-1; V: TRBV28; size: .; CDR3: CASSFRGRTEAFF; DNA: TGTGCCAGCAGTTTCAGGGGGCGGACTGAAGCTTTCTTT
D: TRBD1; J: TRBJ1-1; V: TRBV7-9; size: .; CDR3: CASSLQTGDTEAFF; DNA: TGTGCCAGCAGCTTACAGACAGGGGACACTGAAGCTTTCTTT
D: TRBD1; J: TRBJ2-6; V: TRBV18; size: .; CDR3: CASSPRRSQGVGANVLTF; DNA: TGTGCCAGCTCACCACGGCGCTCCCAGGGGGTTGGGGCCAACGTCCTGACTTTC
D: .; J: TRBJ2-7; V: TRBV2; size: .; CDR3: CASSATRTNYEQYF; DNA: TGTGCCAGCAGTGCGACTAGGACCAACTACGAGCAGTACTTC
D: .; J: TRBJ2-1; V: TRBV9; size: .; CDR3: CASSVSGQPSPEQFF; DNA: TGTGCCAGCAGCGTATCAGGACAACCATCCCCTGAGCAGTTCTTC
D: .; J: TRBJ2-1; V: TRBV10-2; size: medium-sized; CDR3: CASSEAIEQFF; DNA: TGCGCCAGCAGTGAAGCTATTGAGCAGTTCTTC
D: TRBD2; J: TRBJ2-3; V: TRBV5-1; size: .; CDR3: CASSLKAGDRRGTDTQYF; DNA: TGCGCCAGCAGCTTGAAAGCGGGAGATAGGCGGGGCACAGATACGCAGTATTTT
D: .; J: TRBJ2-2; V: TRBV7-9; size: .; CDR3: CASSLNTGELFF; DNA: TGTGCCAGCAGTCTCAACACCGGGGAGCTGTTTTTT